The entry below describes one T cell receptor beta chain. This beta chain lies outside the target of a library built for alpha chains; its clone size means little. CMV status came from CD4+ T cell IFNgamma after overnight CMV lysate stimulation of fresh PBMCs. Trimming removed 2 bases from V and 4 bases from J; junction bases left unmatched: 9. The CDR3 loop spans 15 amino acids. CDR1 and CDR2 (germline): DFQATT, SNEGSKA (reference sequence). The entry originates in a study of naive and memory T cell subsets. Nested alpha and beta constant-region primers with the SP2 primer drove four PCR rounds on ligated cDNA. MiXCR was run by TCRdb on the UMI-ligation and nested PCR reads, yielding one entry per CDR3 protein. The sample table sets out dozens of distinct CDR3 sequences.

The clonotype was recovered from a human donor in good health. Sequences were obtained from effector memory CD4+ T cells from blood. As to subset: effector memory, CD45RA- CD27-. V is TRBV20-1 and J is TRBJ2-3; 7 bases align to TRBD1. The CDR3 protein is CSARIPGGIADTQYF. In DNA, the CDR3 is TGCAGTGCTAGAATCCCAGGGGGTATAGCAGATACGCAGTATTTT.